These 23 T cell receptor beta chains were sequenced from one sample in a study of blood T cell repertoires in COVID-19. The table came from immunoSEQ multiplex PCR; TCRdb's copy has only in-frame clones and leaves some out. The repertoire holds about 170,000 clones, roughly 90% seen once, with over 9.5% in the top ten. Sequencing was performed on peripheral blood. These receptors were taken from a woman aged 55-70 years with COVID-19, enrolled during active disease.

The chain uses TRBV2 and TRBJ1-2; 11 bases are shared with TRBD1. The CDR3 has 13 residues. V lost 10 bases and J lost 8; bases outside the gene matches: 9. Per the germline V gene, CDR1 is SNHLY and CDR2 is FYNNEI. CDR3 in amino acids: CAIGGQGVGGYTF. In DNA form, the CDR3 reads TGTGCCATTGGGGGACAGGGGGTCGGAGGCTACACCTTC.

CDR3 sequence reads: CASSPPGQGKYGYTF. CDR3 in DNA: TGTGCCAGTAGTCCCCCGGGACAGGGAAAATATGGCTACACCTTC. The chain links TRBV19 to TRBJ1-2, with 9 bases fitting TRBD1. CDR3 length equals 15 residues. V lost 5 bases, J lost 5 bases, and 9 bases stayed unmatched. Germline V gene data show CDR1 as LNHDA and CDR2 as SQIVND (reference sequence).

The chain recombines TRBV5-1 with TRBJ2-3, with 14 bases aligning to TRBD2. V lost 2 bases, J lost 5 bases, and 7 bases stayed unmatched. CDR1 and CDR2 from the germline V gene are SGHRS and YFSETQ. The CDR3 contains 17 residues. CDR3 nucleotide sequence: TGCGCCAGCAGCTTTCGGGGACTAGCGGGAGCAGAAGATACGCAGTATTTT. Translated: CASSFRGLAGAEDTQYF.

The chain joins TRBV5-1 to TRBJ2-1; D is perhaps TRBD2 (6 bases). The CDR3 totals 18 residues. V lost 4 bases to trimming and J lost 5 bases, with 25 bases between them. Germline V gene lookup returns CDR1 SGHRS and CDR2 YFSETQ. The CDR3 DNA is TGCGCCAGCAGCCGAATATTAGGTGGGGGAGGAGAAAACAATGAGCAGTTCTTC. It specifies CASSRILGGGGENNEQFF.

This chain joins TRBV9 and TRBJ2-5, with D perhaps matching TRBD2 (6 bases). Germline V lookup: CDR1 SGDLS, CDR2 YYNGEE. The CDR3 is 15 amino acids. Trimming cost V 0 bases and J 1 base, with 10 bases left between them. Here the CDR3 reads CASSVAAGLQETQYF. In nucleotides, the CDR3 is TGTGCCAGCAGCGTAGCAGCGGGCCTCCAAGAGACCCAGTACTTC.

The chain carries TRBV11-2 and TRBJ2-5, with 8 bases lining up with TRBD2. This CDR3 contains 14 residues. After removal of 3 bases from V and 5 bases from J, the junction contained 5 bases not matched to a gene. CDR1 and CDR2 (germline): SGHAT, FQNNGV. DNA of the CDR3: TGTGCCAGCAGCTTCGGGGGGGATGGGGAGACCCAGTACTTC. Protein product: CASSFGGDGETQYF. The whole variable domain, remainder taken from reference TRBV11-2 and TRBJ2-5, is EAGVAQSPRYKIIEKRQSVAFWCNPISGHATLYWYQQILGQGPKLLIQFQNNGVVDDSQLPKDRFSAERLKGVDSTLKIQPAKLEDSAVYLCASSFGGDGETQYFGPGTRLLVL.

V usage is TRBV5-4 and J usage is TRBJ1-3; D unresolved. In germline, CDR1 is SGHNT, CDR2 YYREEE (reference sequence). V was clipped by 2 bases and J by 5 bases, with 2 bases between them. The CDR3 is 11 amino acids. The CDR3 nucleotides are TGTGCCAGCAGCTTTAGAAACACCATATATTTT. Translating it yields CASSFRNTIYF.

This clone was counted a single time. The sample has other DNA sequences that encode this CDR3 too. The V and J genes are TRBV29-1 and TRBJ1-1; 8 bases are a match to TRBD1. Germline loops: CDR1 SQVTM, CDR2 ANQGSEA. The V segment lost 6 bases and the J segment 4 bases; nucleotides outside the gene matches: 4. The CDR3 runs to 12 residues. In DNA, the CDR3 is TGCAGCGTCGTTACAGGGGGCACTGAAGCTTTCTTT. Its protein product is CSVVTGGTEAFF.

The V gene is TRBV5-1, the J gene TRBJ2-1, with 15 bases fitting TRBD2. Germline values: CDR1 SGHRS, CDR2 YFSETQ. This CDR3 spans 17 amino acids. V dropped 4 bases and J dropped 7; count of bases not matched to a gene: 9. This CDR3 reads CASSTGLAGGPLNEQFF. CDR3 coding DNA: TGCGCCAGCAGCACGGGACTAGCGGGAGGCCCCTTGAATGAGCAGTTCTTC.

Note on this clone: A junction end diverges from the germline sequence, so it may reflect a read error. This rearrangement joins TRBV11-3 to TRBJ2-6; 7 nucleotides match TRBD1. This CDR3 is built from 12 residues. Germline V gene data show CDR1 as SGHNT and CDR2 as YENEEA. The CDR3 here is CASSRHPDRLSF. The CDR3, as DNA: TGTGCCAGCAGCCGCCACCCGGACAGGCTCTCTTTC.

The chain joins TRBV23-1 to TRBJ2-1; TRBD2 is a possible D gene (6 bases). TRBV23-1 qualifies as an ORF whose function is uncertain. This CDR3 has 17 residues. Between the trimmed V and J ends, which lost 2 bases and 4 bases, there was a span of 18 bases. The CDR3: CASSQGKREEEYNEQFF. Here the CDR3 DNA reads TGCGCCAGCAGTCAAGGTAAGAGGGAGGAGGAATACAATGAGCAGTTCTTC.

The chain has TRBV5-4 and TRBJ2-7, with 7 bases aligning to TRBD2. Looked up from germline, CDR1 is SGHNT and CDR2 is YYREEE (reference sequence). CDR3 length: 14 residues. V lost 6 bases to trimming and J lost 4 bases; unmatched junction nucleotides: 10. As DNA, the CDR3 is TGTGCCAGCACCCCTGGCGGGAGACCATACGAGCAGTACTTC. Translation: CASTPGGRPYEQYF.

The genes are TRBV6-4 and TRBJ1-1; TRBD1 matches 7 bases. The CDR3 loop spans 14 amino acids. The germline V gene encodes CDR1 MRHNA and CDR2 SNTAGT. The V segment lost 4 bases and the J segment 5 bases; nucleotides outside the gene matches: 7. The CDR3: CASSVGRGSTEAFF. CDR3 DNA: TGTGCCAGCAGTGTCGGCAGGGGGTCTACTGAAGCTTTCTTT.

This sequence joins TRBV24-1 and TRBJ2-1; 8 positions match TRBD1. CDR1 KGHDR and CDR2 SFDVKD come from the germline V gene. Losses at the gene ends were 6 bases for V and 5 bases for J; bases not matched to a gene: 8. This CDR3 is 15 amino acids long. CDR3 sequence: CATSSSGGINNEQFF. Written as DNA, the CDR3 is TGTGCCACCAGTTCGTCAGGGGGCATAAACAATGAGCAGTTCTTC.

This rearrangement joins TRBV30 to TRBJ1-4, with a weak D call TRBD1 (6 bases). This CDR3 is 14 amino acids long. V dropped 0 bases and J dropped 8 bases, with 13 bases sitting between them. Germline-derived CDR1 and CDR2 are GTSNPN and SVGIG (reference sequence). This chain's CDR3 is CAWSVGPTGEKLFF. The CDR3 nucleotides are TGTGCCTGGAGTGTAGGCCCCACAGGGGAAAAACTGTTTTTT.

The CDR3 here is CASSAGTGLSWAYEQYF. In DNA, the CDR3 is TGTGCCAGCAGCGCCGGGACAGGTCTCTCTTGGGCCTACGAGCAGTACTTC. This chain connects TRBV9 to TRBJ2-7, with TRBD1 matching over 8 bases. The ends lost 3 bases at V and 2 bases at J; junction bases unmatched: 13. CDR1 and CDR2 from the germline V gene are SGDLS and YYNGEE. CDR3 length: 17 residues.

V and J are TRBV6-1 and TRBJ2-5; 8 bases map to TRBD1. J lost 5 bases, V lost 3 bases, and 8 bases had no gene match. Germline V CDR1 and CDR2: MNHNS, SASEGT. This CDR3 region has 15 residues. CDR3 amino acids: CASSEDREGRETQYF. In DNA, the CDR3 is TGTGCCAGCAGTGAGGACAGGGAAGGTCGGGAGACCCAGTACTTC.

The chain is built from TRBV27 and TRBJ2-7; TRBD2 matches at 7 bases. V trimming: 6 bases; J trimming: 2 bases; junction bases outside the gene matches: 7. The CDR3 loop spans 14 amino acids. Germline values: CDR1 MNHEY, CDR2 SMNVEV (reference sequence). The CDR3 loop reads CASSPGLDAYEQYF. Here the CDR3 DNA reads TGTGCCAGCAGCCCTGGACTAGATGCCTACGAGCAGTACTTC.

The J gene is TRBJ2-7, the V gene TRBV19, with a possible D match to TRBD2 (6 bases). Germline V CDR1 and CDR2: LNHDA, SQIVND (reference sequence). V was shortened by 3 bases and J by 1 base, with 19 bases between the two germline ends. The CDR3 consists of 17 residues. Here the CDR3 reads CASSMALWTNPSYEQYF. The CDR3 bases are TGTGCCAGTAGTATGGCCCTATGGACTAACCCATCCTACGAGCAGTACTTC.

The CDR3 loop reads CASSIPGQVPYYEQYF. The DNA for the CDR3 is TGTGCCAGCAGCATACCGGGACAGGTACCCTACTACGAGCAGTACTTC. The chain couples TRBV21-1 to TRBJ2-7; the DNA was not compared with TRBD1, the D call given in the table. TRBV21-1 is classified as a pseudogene. The CDR3 spans 16 residues.

The CDR3, as DNA: TGTGCCAGCAGCCAAGATCACGGAGCTGGAAACACCATATATTTT. Its translation: CASSQDHGAGNTIYF. The chain combines TRBV3-1 (or the pseudogene TRBV3-2) with TRBJ1-3; D uncertain. Trimming stripped 0 bases from V and 2 bases from J, with 8 bases between. There are 15 residues in the CDR3. Per the germline V gene, CDR1 is LGHDT and CDR2 is YNNKEL (reference sequence).

There are a few counts of this clone. The genes are TRBV6-5 and TRBJ2-3; TRBD2 agrees at 9 bases. The CDR3 spans 16 residues. With 0 bases clipped from V and 7 bases from J, the junction kept 8 bases outside the gene matches. The germline V gene encodes CDR1 MNHEY and CDR2 SVGAGI. The chain's CDR3 is CASSYSGLAGRNTQYF. The CDR3, as DNA: TGTGCCAGCAGTTACTCTGGGCTAGCGGGAAGGAATACGCAGTATTTT.

The chain uses TRBV6-5 and TRBJ2-7, with 11 bases aligning to TRBD2. After removal of 0 bases from V and 2 bases from J, the junction contained 3 bases not matched to a gene. This CDR3 has 16 residues. Germline CDR1 reads MNHEY; CDR2 reads SVGAGI. DNA for the CDR3: TGTGCCAGCAGTTACTCGACTAGCGGGATTACCTACGAGCAGTACTTC. Its translation is CASSYSTSGITYEQYF.